Below are 21 T cell receptor beta chains sequenced from a single sample in a study of cytomegalovirus exposure and HLA in healthy donors. The assay was immunoSEQ multiplex PCR, and TCRdb's table has in-frame clones only and misses some. The sample includes approximately 300,000 clones, roughly 90% seen only once; the top ten take roughly 1.2%. Sequenced sample: PBMCs. The receptors were sampled from a woman aged 25 to 39 in good health and CMV-seropositive.

The chain links TRBV27 to TRBJ2-7, with TRBD2 as a possible D gene (5 bases). The CDR3 extends over 13 amino acids. The ends were cut back, 4 bases at V and 4 bases at J, with 11 bases in the middle. The germline CDR1 and CDR2 sequences are MNHEY and SMNVEV (reference sequence). CDR3 coding DNA: TGTGCCAGCAGTTCCGGGGATGGGTACGAGCAGTACTTC. Residues: CASSSGDGYEQYF.

The rearrangement uses TRBV28 and TRBJ1-1, with 10 positions matching TRBD1. From germline, CDR1 is MDHEN and CDR2 SYDVKM. The CDR3 is 17 residues long. With 2 bases clipped from V and 5 bases from J, the junction kept 11 bases outside the gene matches. The CDR3 is CASSLAITGTGVTEAFF. CDR3 nucleotides: TGTGCCAGCAGTTTAGCCATCACCGGGACAGGGGTGACTGAAGCTTTCTTT.

The V and J genes are TRBV5-4 and TRBJ2-3; 12 bases map to TRBD2. Trimming cost V 3 bases and J 6 bases; bases outside gene matches: 5. Germline assignment: CDR1 SGHNT and CDR2 YYREEE (reference sequence). The length of the CDR3 is 15 residues. This CDR3 reads CASSSTSGSRDTQYF. DNA for the CDR3: TGTGCCAGCAGCTCGACTAGCGGGAGTAGGGATACGCAGTATTTT.

V and J are TRBV15 and TRBJ1-4, with D uncertain. The CDR3 loop spans 14 amino acids. CDR1 is LNHNV, CDR2 YYDKDF, per germline (reference sequence). Trimming shortened V by 1 base and J by 8 bases, and 11 bases separated the two germline ends. CDR3 nucleotides: TGTGCCACCAGCAGAGGAGGGATGGGGGAAAAACTGTTTTTT. Translating it yields CATSRGGMGEKLFF.

This clone was recorded a few times. V is TRBV28 and J is TRBJ2-4; D is possibly TRBD1 (6 bases). V was shortened by 5 bases and J by 8 bases, with 16 bases between the two germline ends. The germline CDR1 and CDR2 sequences are MDHEN and SYDVKM. The CDR3 covers 14 residues. CDR3: CASSLPGTPYIQYF. The CDR3 nucleotides read TGTGCCAGCAGTCTCCCCGGGACACCGTACATTCAGTACTTC. The full variable domain, its missing parts supplied by reference TRBV28 and TRBJ2-4, is DVKVTQSSRYLVKRTGEKVFLECVQDMDHENMFWYRQDPGLGLRLIYFSYDVKMKEKGDIPEGYSVSREKKERFSLILESASTNQTSMYLCASSLPGTPYIQYFGAGTRLSVL.

This clone has just a few counts. The chain couples TRBV28 to TRBJ2-7; 8 bases map to TRBD2. The ends lost 6 bases at V and 8 bases at J; junction bases unmatched: 6. The CDR3 extends over 12 amino acids. Germline V CDR1 and CDR2: MDHEN, SYDVKM. Here the CDR3 reads CASRLGTRKQYF. CDR3 nucleotide sequence: TGTGCCAGCAGGCTGGGGACTAGAAAGCAGTACTTC.

This chain uses TRBV7-9 with TRBJ2-7; 13 bases align to TRBD2. J gave up 6 bases and V 5 bases, and 7 bases lay outside the gene matches. The CDR3 has 15 amino acids. Per germline, CDR1 SEHNR and CDR2 FQNEAQ (reference sequence). The DNA of the CDR3 is TGTGCCAGCAGCCCTACTAGCGGGAGGGCTCTCGAGCAGTACTTC. Protein product: CASSPTSGRALEQYF. The full variable domain, in which reference TRBV7-9 and TRBJ2-7 provide the parts outside the CDR3, is DTGVSQNPRHKITKRGQNVTFRCDPISEHNRLYWYRQTLGQGPEFLTYFQNEAQLEKSRLLSDRFSAERPKGSFSTLEIQRTEQGDSAMYLCASSPTSGRALEQYFGPGTRLTVT.

Turning to this clone: This sample includes further DNA sequences coding for the same CDR3. CDR3 region: CASSLVGGGYEQYF. CDR3 nucleotide sequence: TGTGCCAGCAGTTTGGTTGGAGGTGGCTACGAGCAGTACTTC. The chain links TRBV27 to TRBJ2-7; TRBD2 is a possible D gene (5 bases). The ends were cut back, 3 bases at V and 3 bases at J, with 12 bases in the middle. This CDR3 comprises 14 residues. Germline CDR1 reads MNHEY; CDR2 reads SMNVEV (reference sequence).

J is TRBJ1-5 and V is TRBV23-1; D is possibly TRBD1 (6 bases). TRBV23-1 is an ORF for which the function is uncertain. V dropped 0 bases and J dropped 3 bases, with 12 bases sitting between them. The CDR3 totals 16 residues. This CDR3 is CASSQSPDRPNQPQHF. The CDR3 nucleotides are TGCGCCAGCAGTCAATCCCCCGACAGGCCCAATCAGCCCCAGCATTTT.

This rearrangement joins TRBV2 to TRBJ2-7, with 9 bases fitting TRBD1. Germline values: CDR1 SNHLY, CDR2 FYNNEI. V shed 11 bases and J 4 bases; nucleotides not matched to a gene: 6. The CDR3 is 12 residues long. In nucleotides, the CDR3 is TGTGCCCACCGGGACAGGGCTTACGAGCAGTACTTC. This gives the protein CAHRDRAYEQYF.

V is TRBV6-6 and J is TRBJ1-4; TRBD1 matches 9 bases. Per germline, CDR1 MNHNY and CDR2 SVGAGI (reference sequence). Losses at the gene ends were 6 bases for V and 6 bases for J; bases not matched to a gene: 5. This CDR3 spans 14 amino acids. The CDR3 loop is CASRGTGTHEKLFF. In DNA form, the CDR3 reads TGTGCCAGCAGGGGGACAGGGACGCATGAAAAACTGTTTTTT.

Notes on this clone: Other DNA sequences within the sample encode an identical CDR3. The CDR3 here is CSVGGSTDTQYF. DNA for the CDR3: TGCAGCGTTGGCGGCAGCACAGATACGCAGTATTTT. V usage is TRBV29-1 and J usage is TRBJ2-3; no firm D call. Trimming shortened V by 4 bases and J by 0 bases, and 5 bases separated the two germline ends. There are 12 residues in the CDR3. Germline loops: CDR1 SQVTM, CDR2 ANQGSEA.

The chain joins TRBV10-1 to TRBJ1-5, with D maybe TRBD1 (5 bases). Germline V gene sequence: CDR1 WNHNN, CDR2 SYGVQD (reference sequence). The CDR3 consists of 15 residues. The V and J ends lost 2 bases and 4 bases respectively, with 12 bases between them. CDR3 nucleotides: TGCGCCAGCAGTGAGGCGCAGGGACGAAATCAGCCCCAGCATTTT. Residues: CASSEAQGRNQPQHF.

The chain is built from TRBV4-3 and TRBJ2-3, with D tentatively TRBD1 (7 bases). V lost 3 bases and J lost 6, with 19 bases in between. This CDR3 has 16 residues. Germline CDR1 LGHNA, CDR2 YSLEER. The DNA of the CDR3 is TGCGCCAGCAGCCAGGCCACAGGGGAAGGGAGGGATACGCAGTATTTT. This codes for CASSQATGEGRDTQYF.

The chain recombines TRBV2 with TRBJ1-2; 9 nucleotides agree with TRBD1. CDR3 size: 13 residues. In germline, CDR1 is SNHLY, CDR2 FYNNEI. With V trimmed by 6 bases and J by 7 bases, 6 bases remained unmatched. In nucleotides, the CDR3 is TGTGCCAGCAGGGAACAGGGGGCGGGTGGCTACACCTTC. It translates to CASREQGAGGYTF.

The chain uses TRBV29-1 and TRBJ2-3; D possibly uses TRBD1 or TRBD2 (6 bases each). CDR1 is SQVTM, CDR2 ANQGSEA, per germline. Trimming shortened V by 4 bases and J by 0 bases, and 17 bases separated the two germline ends. This CDR3 is built from 16 residues. The CDR3 sequence: CSVGGGGRVSTDTQYF. For the CDR3, the DNA is TGCAGCGTTGGAGGAGGGGGTAGGGTCAGCACAGATACGCAGTATTTT.

The chain carries TRBV9 and TRBJ2-1, with unresolved D. The germline V and J ends were trimmed by 0 bases and 3 bases, with 16 bases remaining between them. The CDR3 consists of 17 residues. CDR1 and CDR2 from the germline V gene are SGDLS and YYNGEE. The CDR3 here is CASSVVGDPLIYNEQFF. The CDR3 DNA follows: TGTGCCAGCAGCGTAGTAGGAGACCCGTTGATCTACAATGAGCAGTTCTTC.

As for this clone: Other DNA sequences from this sample encode an identical CDR3 as well. The rearrangement links TRBV30 to TRBJ1-2; no clear D gene. Trimming cost V 3 bases and J 1 base, with 9 bases left between them. Germline V gene sequence: CDR1 GTSNPN, CDR2 SVGIG (reference sequence). The CDR3 is made up of 13 amino acids. The CDR3 loop is CAWSPGGNYGYTF. The CDR3 DNA follows: TGTGCCTGGAGCCCCGGTGGTAACTATGGCTACACCTTC.

The chain has TRBV21-1 and TRBJ2-7; the DNA was not used to check the table's D call, TRBD2. TRBV21-1 is a pseudogene locus. CDR3 length: 18 amino acids. The CDR3 region is CASSKGGSGGAVGYEQYF. The CDR3 DNA is TGTGCCAGCAGCAAAGGAGGTAGCGGGGGGGCGGTAGGATACGAGCAGTACTTC.

The J gene is TRBJ1-1, the V gene TRBV30; D might be TRBD1 (5 bases). Germline CDR1 GTSNPN, CDR2 SVGIG (reference sequence). V shed 2 bases and J shed 6 bases, with 13 bases lying between them. The CDR3 runs 13 residues. The CDR3 protein is CAWSPRVGAEAFF. Written as DNA, the CDR3 is TGTGCCTGGAGTCCCAGGGTCGGGGCTGAAGCTTTCTTT.

Only a few counts were recorded for this clone. V and J are TRBV30 and TRBJ2-7; 9 positions agree with TRBD1. The V gene end was trimmed by 4 bases and the J gene end by 3 bases; junction bases not matched to a gene: 10. Germline lookup yields CDR1 GTSNPN and CDR2 SVGIG (reference sequence). There are 15 residues in the CDR3. The CDR3 coding sequence is TGTGCCTGGAAGGGCCCCGGGACAGGGAACTACGAGCAGTACTTC. It encodes CAWKGPGTGNYEQYF.